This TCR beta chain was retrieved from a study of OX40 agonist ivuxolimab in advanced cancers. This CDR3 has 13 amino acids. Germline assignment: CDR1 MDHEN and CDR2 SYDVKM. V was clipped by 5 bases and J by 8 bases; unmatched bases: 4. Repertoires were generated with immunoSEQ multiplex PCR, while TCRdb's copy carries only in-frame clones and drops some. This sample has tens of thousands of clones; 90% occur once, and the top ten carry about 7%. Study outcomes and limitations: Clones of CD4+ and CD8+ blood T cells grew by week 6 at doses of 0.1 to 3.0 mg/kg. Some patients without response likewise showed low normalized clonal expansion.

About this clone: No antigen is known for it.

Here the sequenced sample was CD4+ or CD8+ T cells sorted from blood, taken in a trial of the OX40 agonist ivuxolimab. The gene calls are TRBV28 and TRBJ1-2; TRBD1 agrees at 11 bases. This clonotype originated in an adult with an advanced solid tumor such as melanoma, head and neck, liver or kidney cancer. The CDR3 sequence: CASSPDRGRGYTF. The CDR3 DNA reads TGTGCCAGCAGTCCGGACAGGGGGCGAGGCTACACCTTC.